This T cell receptor beta chain emerged from a study of shared clonotypes between healthy human individuals. Findings of the study overall: Represented diversity, genetic and exposure-history alike, was limited by few donors. Blood was the only sampled material, and tissue repertoires likely differ.

The team ran DNA from unsorted PBMCs on ten immunoSEQ deep assay plates for sequencing. Clones were read by immunoSEQ multiplex PCR, and TCRdb kept only the in-frame ones, dropping some. The repertoire holds some 530,000 clones, with about 84% as singletons. On this clone: Its specificity is unknown.

Trimming took 6 bases from V and 3 from J, leaving 17 bases between them. The germline V gene encodes CDR1 MDHEN and CDR2 SYDVKM. CDR3 size: 15 residues. This clonotype was sampled from a woman in her thirties or forties in good health. Some clones in this sample may be carry-over from other donors' samples. Sequences were obtained from PBMCs. This chain connects TRBV28 to TRBJ2-5; D is possibly TRBD2 (6 bases). CDR3 DNA: TGTGCCAGCAGGTGGAGGGGCCGTCGTAAAGAGACCCAGTACTTC. Translated: CASRWRGRRKETQYF.